One and the same sample provided the 32 T cell receptor beta chains below, sequenced in a study of T-cell memory formation after mild COVID-19. TCRdb processed the 5' RACE reads anew with MiXCR; each CDR3 protein has one entry. The sample has a few hundred thousand distinct CDR3 sequences; approximately 24% are singletons. Sequenced sample: PBMCs or a T cell subset sorted from them (not recorded which). The receptors were sampled from an adult woman who had mild COVID-19 (a few samples of this study predate the infection). Cell type and time point are not known.

The DNA of the CDR3 is TGCGCCAGCAGCTTGGACTCACTAGCGGCAACCTACAATGAGCAGTTCTTC. Its protein is CASSLDSLAATYNEQFF. J is TRBJ2-1 and V is TRBV5-1; 8 bases line up with TRBD2. Germline CDR1 and CDR2: SGHRS and YFSETQ. The CDR3 loop spans 17 amino acids. V lost 0 bases and J lost 2; bases outside the gene matches: 7.

This chain connects TRBV24-1 to TRBJ1-5, with no clear D. Germline V gene sequence: CDR1 KGHDR, CDR2 SFDVKD. V was clipped by 9 bases and J by 0 bases, with 11 bases between them. The CDR3 runs 14 residues. Written as DNA, the CDR3 is TGTGCCACCGGCTGGGCGGATAGCAATCAGCCCCAGCATTTT. Protein sequence: CATGWADSNQPQHF.

This clonotype occurred a few times. DNA of the CDR3: TGTGCCAGTACGGGACTTAGCTCTGGAAACACCATATATTTT. It is translated as CASTGLSSGNTIYF. The chain carries TRBV2 and TRBJ1-3; D is perhaps TRBD1 (5 bases). CDR1 is SNHLY, CDR2 FYNNEI, per germline. The V and J ends lost 9 bases and 0 bases respectively, with 12 bases between them. This CDR3 region has 14 residues.

V and J are TRBV20-1 and TRBJ2-2; no clear D. Trimming took 1 base from V and 5 from J, leaving 11 bases between them. The germline V gene has CDR1 DFQATT and CDR2 SNEGSKA (reference sequence). This CDR3 comprises 14 residues. In nucleotides, the CDR3 is TGCAGTGCTAGAGTAGCCCTGGAAACCGGGGAGCTGTTTTTT. Amino acid sequence: CSARVALETGELFF.

This clonotype appeared a few times. V gene TRBV20-1 combines with J gene TRBJ2-4; D uncertain. CDR3 length: 14 amino acids. CDR1 is DFQATT, CDR2 SNEGSKA, per germline (reference sequence). V lost 6 bases and J lost 0, with 12 bases in between. The CDR3 loop reads CSALDQLAKNIQYF. The DNA of the CDR3 is TGCAGTGCCTTGGACCAGTTAGCCAAAAACATTCAGTACTTC.

This chain joins TRBV7-2 and TRBJ2-1; TRBD2 agrees at 9 bases. CDR3 length: 16 amino acids. Germline V gene data show CDR1 as SGHTA and CDR2 as FQGNSA. Germline trimming cut 5 bases from V and 6 bases from J; bases unmatched to any gene: 11. The CDR3 coding sequence is TGTGCCAGCAGCCCGGGGAGTAGCGGGAGAGGCAATGAGCAGTTCTTC. It is translated as CASSPGSSGRGNEQFF.

This chain connects TRBV6-1 to TRBJ2-7; 7 nucleotides match TRBD1. Germline CDR1 reads MNHNS; CDR2 reads SASEGT. The CDR3 loop spans 14 amino acids. The ends lost 0 bases at V and 3 bases at J; junction bases unmatched: 2. The CDR3 protein is CASSEAGQVYEQYF. DNA of the CDR3: TGTGCCAGCAGTGAAGCCGGACAGGTCTACGAGCAGTACTTC.

CDR3 sequence reads: CASSLDSGEEETQYF. The CDR3 coding sequence is TGTGCCAGCAGCTTAGATAGCGGGGAGGAAGAGACCCAGTACTTC. The chain joins TRBV5-6 to TRBJ2-5, with TRBD2 identical over 8 bases. The CDR3 runs to 15 residues. Germline CDR1 and CDR2: SGHDT and YYEEEE. V lost 2 bases, J lost 3 bases, and 6 bases stayed unmatched. The full variable domain, with the rest looked up from reference TRBV5-6 and TRBJ2-5, is DAGVTQSPTHLIKTRGQQVTLRCSPKSGHDTVSWYQQALGQGPQFIFQYYEEEERQRGNFPDRFSGHQFPNYSSELNVNALLLGDSALYLCASSLDSGEEETQYFGPGTRLLVL.

This clonotype has more than one count but fewer than ten. The J gene is TRBJ2-2, the V gene TRBV12-3 or TRBV12-4; D might be TRBD2 (5 bases). This CDR3 region has 14 residues. V was shortened by 9 bases and J by 4 bases, with 15 bases between the two germline ends. CDR3 in DNA: TGTGCCAGTCGAGTCGAGGGTGGCACCGGGGAGCTGTTTTTT. Amino acid sequence: CASRVEGGTGELFF.

This clonotype was seen a handful of times. The chain has TRBV7-2 and TRBJ2-2, with no clear D. Germline V gene sequence: CDR1 SGHTA, CDR2 FQGNSA. The CDR3 runs 14 residues. V gave up 5 bases and J gave up 4 bases, with 11 bases separating them. CDR3 nucleotide sequence: TGTGCCAGCAGCCAGCCTGGTAGCACCGGGGAGCTGTTTTTT. This codes for CASSQPGSTGELFF.

This clonotype has a handful of counts. The chain is built from TRBV7-6 and TRBJ2-5; maybe TRBD2 (5 bases). Germline CDR1 SGHVS, CDR2 FNYEAQ. V lost 5 bases and J lost 5, with 12 bases in between. The CDR3 totals 13 residues. The DNA of the CDR3 is TGTGCCAGCAGCCCCCCGGGGTGGGAGACCCAGTACTTC. It translates to CASSPPGWETQYF.

In nucleotides, the CDR3 is TGTGCCAGCAGTTACTCGGCAGCGGGACCCACAGATACGCAGTATTTT. This sequence encodes CASSYSAAGPTDTQYF. This chain links TRBV6-5 with TRBJ2-3; 7 bases match TRBD2. V dropped 0 bases and J dropped 2; count of bases not matched to a gene: 5. There are 16 residues in the CDR3. The germline V gene encodes CDR1 MNHEY and CDR2 SVGAGI.

The chain uses TRBV5-1 and TRBJ1-6; D remains unclear. The CDR3 sequence is 15 residues long. The V end lost 0 bases, the J end lost 1 base, and 5 bases lay between the germline ends. Germline V gene data show CDR1 as SGHRS and CDR2 as YFSETQ. CDR3 amino acids: CASSLERSYNSPLHF. The CDR3 nucleotides read TGCGCCAGCAGCTTGGAAAGGTCCTATAATTCACCCCTCCACTTT.

The chain uses TRBV12-3 or TRBV12-4 and TRBJ1-2, with D possibly TRBD1 on 6 matching bases. V was trimmed by 3 bases and J by 7 bases, leaving 21 bases between them. CDR3 size: 16 residues. This CDR3 is CASSLVLGTLVRGYTF. DNA of the CDR3: TGTGCCAGCAGTTTGGTTCTCGGGACACTAGTTCGTGGCTACACCTTC.

The chain is built from TRBV27 and TRBJ2-7; TRBD1 aligns across 9 bases. Germline loops: CDR1 MNHEY, CDR2 SMNVEV (reference sequence). This CDR3 contains 14 residues. Trimming took 6 bases from V and 3 from J; bases not matched to a gene: 6. The CDR3: CASSRDRDFYEQYF. The CDR3 DNA is TGTGCCAGCAGCCGGGACAGGGACTTCTACGAGCAGTACTTC.

V and J are TRBV20-1 and TRBJ2-1; D is uncertain. The germline V gene has CDR1 DFQATT and CDR2 SNEGSKA (reference sequence). V lost 3 bases and J lost 0, with 12 bases in between. This CDR3 region has 15 residues. Here the CDR3 DNA reads TGCAGTGCTAGTACACGCGTGAGCTCCTACAATGAGCAGTTCTTC. The encoded protein is CSASTRVSSYNEQFF.

CDR3 protein: CASSDGGTVNSPLHF. Here the CDR3 DNA reads TGCGCCAGCAGCGATGGTGGGACAGTGAATTCACCCCTCCACTTT. This sequence joins TRBV5-1 and TRBJ1-6, with TRBD1 matching over 7 bases. J lost 7 bases, V lost 4 bases, and 8 bases had no gene match. The germline V gene has CDR1 SGHRS and CDR2 YFSETQ. This CDR3 is 15 amino acids long.

There are a few counts of this clonotype. The chain employs TRBV4-1 and TRBJ2-2, with 9 bases that match TRBD2. V dropped 5 bases and J dropped 2; count of bases not matched to a gene: 3. The germline V gene encodes CDR1 MGHRA and CDR2 YSYEKL. There are 15 residues in the CDR3. The CDR3 DNA reads as TGCGCCAGCAGCTCTAGCGGGGAAAACACCGGGGAGCTGTTTTTT. It yields the protein CASSSSGENTGELFF.

The V call is TRBV24-1, the J call TRBJ2-3; D gene ambiguous. Germline values: CDR1 KGHDR, CDR2 SFDVKD. Trimming shortened V by 9 bases and J by 1 base, and 7 bases separated the two germline ends. The CDR3 totals 12 residues. The CDR3 nucleotides are TGTGCCACCTGGGATGGCACAGATACGCAGTATTTT. Its translation is CATWDGTDTQYF.

V usage is TRBV27 and J usage is TRBJ2-7; the D gene is possibly TRBD1 (7 bases). The CDR3 contains 16 residues. Germline V gene sequence: CDR1 MNHEY, CDR2 SMNVEV (reference sequence). The V and J ends lost 5 bases and 1 base respectively, with 18 bases between them. The CDR3 loop is CASSTRRGAKSYEQYF. CDR3 DNA: TGTGCCAGCAGTACACGCAGGGGGGCCAAGTCCTACGAGCAGTACTTC.

This clonotype was seen at least ten times. The chain carries TRBV5-1 and TRBJ2-7; TRBD1 aligns across 12 bases. Germline loops: CDR1 SGHRS, CDR2 YFSETQ. The V gene end was trimmed by 3 bases and the J gene end by 4 bases; junction bases not matched to a gene: 2. The CDR3 runs 14 residues. The CDR3 DNA is TGCGCCAGCAGCTCGGGACAGGGGGCATACGAGCAGTACTTC. It codes for CASSSGQGAYEQYF. Looking up the rest from reference TRBV5-1 and TRBJ2-7 gives the full variable domain: KAGVTQTPRYLIKTRGQQVTLSCSPISGHRSVSWYQQTPGQGLQFLFEYFSETQRNKGNFPGRFSGRQFSNSRSEMNVSTLELGDSALYLCASSSGQGAYEQYFGPGTRLTVT.

The J gene is TRBJ1-1, the V gene TRBV30, with TRBD1 as a possible D gene (5 bases). This CDR3 region has 14 residues. CDR1 is GTSNPN and CDR2 is SVGIG in the germline V gene (reference sequence). V dropped 4 bases and J dropped 5 bases, with 17 bases sitting between them. CDR3 bases: TGTGCCTGGACCGGGGCCGCCCTAGGGACTGAAGCTTTCTTT. Its translation is CAWTGAALGTEAFF.

This clonotype turned up a few times. The chain joins TRBV5-1 to TRBJ2-2; the D is unclear. Trimming removed 6 bases at V and 6 bases at J, with 6 bases between. Germline V CDR1 and CDR2: SGHRS, YFSETQ. The CDR3 is 11 amino acids. The CDR3 region has the DNA TGCGCCAGCACCTGGGCCGGGGAGCTGTTTTTT. Its protein is CASTWAGELFF.

V and J are TRBV7-8 and TRBJ1-2, with 7 bases fitting TRBD1. The CDR3 sequence is 19 residues long. V was clipped by 3 bases and J by 0 bases; unmatched bases: 16. CDR1 SGHVS and CDR2 FQNEAQ come from the germline V gene. CDR3 sequence (DNA): TGTGCCAGCAGCTTCTTTGCGGGGAGGGGGCGCCTCTCTAACTATGGCTACACCTTC. It encodes CASSFFAGRGRLSNYGYTF.

This clonotype occurred a few times. The junction shows a germline mismatch at one end, possibly a read error. The chain links TRBV5-1 to TRBJ1-1; maybe TRBD1 (5 bases). The CDR3 sequence is 14 residues long. Germline assignment: CDR1 SGHRS and CDR2 YFSETQ. The CDR3 DNA follows: TGTGCCAGCAGCTCAGACAGCCTGAACACTGAAGCTTTCTTT. Protein product: CASSSDSLNTEAFF.

The rearrangement links TRBV29-1 to TRBJ1-2; TRBD1 is a possible D gene (6 bases). The CDR3 extends over 11 amino acids. Germline-derived CDR1 and CDR2 are SQVTM and ANQGSEA. The ends were cut back, 5 bases at V and 8 bases at J, with 12 bases in the middle. The CDR3 here is CSVWSGQGYTF. The DNA of the CDR3 is TGCAGCGTTTGGTCAGGACAGGGCTACACCTTC.

The CDR3 DNA follows: TGTGCCAGCAGCTTAGGGGCGGCTAGCCGGGCAGATACGCAGTATTTT. It yields the protein CASSLGAASRADTQYF. V gene TRBV7-3 combines with J gene TRBJ2-3; D is possibly TRBD1 or TRBD2 (5 bases each). This CDR3 has 16 amino acids. The V and J ends lost 2 bases and 4 bases respectively, with 16 bases between them. Germline-derived CDR1 and CDR2 are SGHTA and FQGTGA.

This clonotype was picked up a small number of times. The rearrangement joins TRBV19 to TRBJ2-7; D is perhaps TRBD2 (6 bases). The CDR3 has 16 residues. V dropped 1 base and J dropped 2 bases, with 15 bases sitting between them. Germline assignment: CDR1 LNHDA and CDR2 SQIVND (reference sequence). The CDR3 nucleotides are TGTGCCAGTAGTATAGTCTCATCTAGCGCTACCTACGAGCAGTACTTC. Its protein is CASSIVSSSATYEQYF.

This clonotype was counted a few times. The chain joins TRBV24-1 to TRBJ1-5, with no clear D. The CDR3 is made up of 13 amino acids. V was clipped by 3 bases and J by 4 bases, with 6 bases between them. Germline-derived CDR1 and CDR2 are KGHDR and SFDVKD. This CDR3 is CATSDPNNQPQHF. The CDR3 coding sequence is TGTGCCACCAGTGATCCGAATAATCAGCCCCAGCATTTT.

This clonotype was counted between two and nine times. The CDR3 sequence is CASSPDSGNQPQHF. The CDR3 region has the DNA TGTGCCAGCAGCCCCGACAGCGGCAATCAGCCCCAGCATTTT. The chain combines TRBV7-2 with TRBJ1-5, with D perhaps matching TRBD1 (5 bases). Trimming pared 5 bases from V and 2 bases from J, leaving 10 bases between. The CDR3 totals 14 residues. Germline CDR1 and CDR2: SGHTA and FQGNSA.

The chain recombines TRBV12-3 or TRBV12-4 with TRBJ2-2; D assignment may be TRBD1 or TRBD2 (5 bases each). The CDR3 is made up of 15 amino acids. Trimming pared 6 bases from V and 7 bases from J, leaving 18 bases between. DNA for the CDR3: TGTGCCAGCAGCCACGGGGCCACGGTCCTCGGGGAGCTGTTTTTT. Amino acid sequence: CASSHGATVLGELFF.

This clonotype occurred a few times. This sequence joins TRBV9 and TRBJ2-7; 10 bases are a match to TRBD2. The germline V gene encodes CDR1 SGDLS and CDR2 YYNGEE. The CDR3 sequence is 15 residues long. Unmatched junction bases numbered 2, after V lost 0 bases and J lost 2 bases. CDR3 DNA: TGTGCCAGCAGCGTAGAGAGCGGGGGGGCCTACGAGCAGTACTTC. Translating gives CASSVESGGAYEQYF.